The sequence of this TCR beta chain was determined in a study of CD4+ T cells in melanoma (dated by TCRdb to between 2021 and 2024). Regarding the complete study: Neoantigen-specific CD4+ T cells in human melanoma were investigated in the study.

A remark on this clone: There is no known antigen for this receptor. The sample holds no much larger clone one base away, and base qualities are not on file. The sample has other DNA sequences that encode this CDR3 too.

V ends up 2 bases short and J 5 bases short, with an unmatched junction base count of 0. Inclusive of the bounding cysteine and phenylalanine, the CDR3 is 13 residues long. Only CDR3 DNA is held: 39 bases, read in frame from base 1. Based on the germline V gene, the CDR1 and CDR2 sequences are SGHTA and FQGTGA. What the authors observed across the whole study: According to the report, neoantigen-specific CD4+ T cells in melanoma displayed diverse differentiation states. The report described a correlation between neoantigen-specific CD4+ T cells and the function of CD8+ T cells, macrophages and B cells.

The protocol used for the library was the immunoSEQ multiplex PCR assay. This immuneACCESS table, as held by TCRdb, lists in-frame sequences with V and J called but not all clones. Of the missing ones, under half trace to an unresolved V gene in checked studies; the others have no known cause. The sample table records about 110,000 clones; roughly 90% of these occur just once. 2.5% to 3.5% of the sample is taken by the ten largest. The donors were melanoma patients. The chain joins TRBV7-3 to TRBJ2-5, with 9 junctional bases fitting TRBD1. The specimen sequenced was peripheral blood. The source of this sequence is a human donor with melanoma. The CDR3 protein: CASSLGQGETQYF. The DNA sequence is TGTGCCAGCAGCTTAGGACAGGGGGAGACCCAGTACTTC.